The 24 T cell receptor beta chains reported below all come from one sample, sequenced in a study of T cells in Graves' hyperthyroidism and ophthalmopathy. Regions amplified from RNA transcripts were the TCR beta CDR3 regions. Researchers ran a first-round RT-PCR on the TCR CDR3 using the HTBI primer set. TCRdb recomputed calls from the multiplex PCR reads with MiXCR, one row per CDR3 protein. Among under 350,000 distinct CDR3 sequences listed, 15% to 20% were seen once. Sample: blood. The receptors derive from a woman aged 50 to 60 with Graves' hyperthyroidism.

This clonotype turned up a few times. The genes are TRBV7-9 and TRBJ2-1; 9 bases map to TRBD2. The length of the CDR3 is 16 residues. Germline CDR1 is SEHNR and CDR2 is FQNEAQ (reference sequence). After removal of 2 bases from V and 5 bases from J, the junction contained 7 bases not matched to a gene. The CDR3 protein is CASSLRWLAGHNEQFF. The CDR3 DNA follows: TGTGCCAGCAGCTTAAGGTGGCTAGCGGGACACAATGAGCAGTTCTTC. Full variable domain (outside the CDR3, taken from reference TRBV7-9 and TRBJ2-1): DTGVSQNPRHKITKRGQNVTFRCDPISEHNRLYWYRQTLGQGPEFLTYFQNEAQLEKSRLLSDRFSAERPKGSFSTLEIQRTEQGDSAMYLCASSLRWLAGHNEQFFGPGTRLTVL.

This clonotype was detected many times. The chain is built from TRBV20-1 and TRBJ1-1, with unresolved D. Germline-derived CDR1 and CDR2 are DFQATT and SNEGSKA (reference sequence). The CDR3 sequence is 13 residues long. The ends were cut back, 4 bases at V and 1 base at J, with 10 bases in the middle. This CDR3 is CSANLRENTEAFF. As DNA, the CDR3 is TGCAGTGCTAACCTGCGGGAGAACACTGAAGCTTTCTTT.

This clonotype was found a few times. CDR3 sequence: CASTEGRPEAFF. In DNA, the CDR3 is TGTGCCAGCACAGAGGGGAGGCCTGAAGCTTTCTTT. This rearrangement joins TRBV6-1 to TRBJ1-1, with D maybe TRBD1 (5 bases). Trimming pared 7 bases from V and 6 bases from J, leaving 12 bases between. This CDR3 spans 12 amino acids. Per the germline V gene, CDR1 is MNHNS and CDR2 is SASEGT.

The genes are TRBV11-1 and TRBJ2-7, with TRBD1 identical over 8 bases. CDR3 length: 15 amino acids. V lost 9 bases, J lost 2 bases, and 12 bases stayed unmatched. Germline assignment: CDR1 SGHAT and CDR2 FQDESV (reference sequence). The CDR3 DNA follows: TGTGCCAGTAGTATAAAACAGGGGGAAGCCTACGAGCAGTACTTC. It yields the protein CASSIKQGEAYEQYF.

A note on this clonotype: The conserved phenylalanine or tryptophan normally closing the CDR3 is absent here, so this likely arose from a read error. The chain links TRBV10-2 to TRBJ2-3; 8 nucleotides line up with TRBD2. This CDR3 is built from 16 residues. Trimming cost V 4 bases and J 1 base; bases outside gene matches: 7. Germline loops: CDR1 WSHSY, CDR2 SAAADI. CDR3 in amino acids: CASSGTGRGGTDTQYS. The CDR3 bases are TGCGCCAGCAGTGGCACTGGGCGGGGGGGCACAGATACGCAGTATTCT.

This clonotype was counted a few times. The chain has TRBV18 and TRBJ1-1; D is unresolved. CDR3 length: 12 amino acids. Germline CDR1 is KGHSH and CDR2 is LQKENI. V was clipped by 1 base and J by 6 bases, with 6 bases between them. CDR3 sequence (DNA): TGTGCCAGCTCACCACTTTACGCTGAAGCTTTCTTT. Translated: CASSPLYAEAFF.

The V call is TRBV6-5, the J call TRBJ2-5; a possible D gene is TRBD2 (5 bases). V lost 3 bases, J lost 3 bases, and 11 bases lay in between. Looked up from germline, CDR1 is MNHEY and CDR2 is SVGAGI. The CDR3 loop spans 14 amino acids. CDR3 coding DNA: TGTGCCAGCAGTTATCAGGCGGAGGAAGAGACCCAGTACTTC. Translating it yields CASSYQAEEETQYF.

There are many counts of this clonotype. The V call is TRBV18, the J call TRBJ1-1, with 7 bases lining up with TRBD1. Germline CDR1 KGHSH, CDR2 LQKENI. The CDR3 totals 13 residues. V gave up 3 bases and J gave up 4 bases; unmatched junction bases: 2. CDR3: CASSPGQATEAFF. For the CDR3, the DNA is TGTGCCAGCTCACCCGGACAGGCCACTGAAGCTTTCTTT.

This clonotype has just a few counts. V is TRBV7-9 and J is TRBJ1-6, with TRBD1 as a possible D gene (6 bases). V lost 1 base, J lost 6 bases, and 22 bases lay in between. Germline V gives CDR1 SEHNR, CDR2 FQNEAQ (reference sequence). The CDR3 is 19 residues long. In DNA, the CDR3 is TGTGCCAGCAGCTTAGGGGTGACAGGCGAGTTCGGAGGTAATTCACCCCTCCACTTT. Its translation is CASSLGVTGEFGGNSPLHF.

The chain uses TRBV6-6 and TRBJ1-1; D ambiguous. The CDR3 extends over 12 amino acids. Deletions cut 2 bases from V and 6 bases from J, with 7 bases between. CDR1 is MNHNY, CDR2 SVGAGI, per germline (reference sequence). CDR3 sequence (DNA): TGTGCCAGCAGTTACGCGGCGCCTGAAGCTTTCTTT. Its protein product is CASSYAAPEAFF.

Many counts were recorded for this clonotype. The V gene is TRBV30, the J gene TRBJ2-7; D uncertain. The germline CDR1 and CDR2 sequences are GTSNPN and SVGIG (reference sequence). The CDR3 spans 12 residues. With 0 bases removed from V and 4 bases from J, the gap between germline ends came to 7 bases. CDR3 coding DNA: TGTGCCTGGAGTGTGGGGTGGTACGAGCAGTACTTC. It yields the protein CAWSVGWYEQYF.

The chain has TRBV7-3 and TRBJ2-7, with D perhaps being TRBD1 or TRBD2 (5 bases each). The germline gives CDR1 SGHTA, CDR2 FQGTGA. CDR3 length: 15 amino acids. The germline V and J ends were trimmed by 5 bases and 0 bases, with 14 bases remaining between them. The CDR3 DNA sequence: TGTGCCAGCAGCCAACAGAGGGACGGCTCCTACGAGCAGTACTTC. Translated: CASSQQRDGSYEQYF.

V usage is TRBV29-1 and J usage is TRBJ2-5; tentatively, D is TRBD2 (5 bases). CDR3 length equals 12 residues. The germline gives CDR1 SQVTM, CDR2 ANQGSEA. Trimming shortened V by 8 bases and J by 2 bases, and 12 bases separated the two germline ends. The CDR3: CSLGGGQETQYF. The CDR3 coding sequence is TGCAGCTTAGGCGGCGGGCAAGAGACCCAGTACTTC. Drawing the rest from reference TRBV29-1 and TRBJ2-5, the complete variable domain is SAVISQKPSRDICQRGTSLTIQCQVDSQVTMMFWYRQQPGQSLTLIATANQGSEATYESGFVIDKFPISRPNLTFSTLTVSNMSPEDSSIYLCSLGGGQETQYFGPGTRLLVL.

Concerning this clonotype itself: The junction shows a germline mismatch at one end, possibly a read error. This chain uses TRBV5-1 with TRBJ1-4, with 8 bases that match TRBD1. CDR1 is SGHRS, CDR2 YFSETQ, per germline. CDR3 length: 14 residues. The CDR3 sequence: CASSPPGGRERLFF. CDR3 DNA: TGCGCCAGCAGCCCGCCAGGGGGCCGGGAAAGACTGTTTTTT.

This clonotype was seen only a few times. The chain couples TRBV7-8 to TRBJ2-7; weak D call: TRBD2 (6 bases). Germline V gene lookup returns CDR1 SGHVS and CDR2 FQNEAQ. This CDR3 is 17 amino acids long. V lost 1 base and J lost 6, with 22 bases in between. DNA of the CDR3: TGTGCCAGCAGCTTAGGTCATGCGGGGCGGACGGAACTCGAGCAGTACGTC. It translates to CASSLGHAGRTELEQYV.

This clonotype has more than one count but fewer than ten. The CDR3 spells CSGRASSYNEQFF. CDR3 nucleotides: TGCAGTGGGAGAGCGAGCTCCTACAATGAGCAGTTCTTC. The chain couples TRBV20-1 to TRBJ2-1; no clear D. The CDR3 is made up of 13 amino acids. CDR1 and CDR2 from the germline V gene are DFQATT and SNEGSKA (reference sequence). The V end lost 7 bases, the J end lost 0 bases, and 10 bases lay between the germline ends.

This sequence joins TRBV28 and TRBJ1-3, with D possibly matching TRBD1 (5 bases). V was cut by 5 bases and J by 0 bases, with 11 bases left in between. CDR1 and CDR2 from the germline V gene are MDHEN and SYDVKM. The CDR3 contains 15 residues. In DNA, the CDR3 is TGTGCCAGCAGTGATCAGGGTGTCTCTGGAAACACCATATATTTT. Translated: CASSDQGVSGNTIYF.

There are many counts of this clonotype. The J gene is TRBJ2-3, the V gene TRBV12-3 or TRBV12-4; 9 positions agree with TRBD1. The V gene end was trimmed by 6 bases and the J gene end by 4 bases; junction bases not matched to a gene: 5. The CDR3 consists of 14 residues. The CDR3 sequence: CASRKTGGADTQYF. CDR3 in DNA: TGTGCCAGCAGAAAGACAGGGGGGGCAGATACGCAGTATTTT.

This rearrangement joins TRBV11-3 to TRBJ1-4, with D uncertain. Deletions cut 5 bases from V and 5 bases from J, with 15 bases between. The germline CDR1 and CDR2 sequences are SGHNT and YENEEA. This CDR3 region has 15 residues. DNA for the CDR3: TGTGCCAGCAGCCCCCGAAACGTCGGGAATGAAAAACTGTTTTTT. Translating gives CASSPRNVGNEKLFF.

This clonotype showed up many times. The chain links TRBV11-2 to TRBJ2-1; the D is unclear. The CDR3 extends over 15 amino acids. In germline, CDR1 is SGHAT, CDR2 FQNNGV. Trimming cost V 3 bases and J 0 bases, with 9 bases left between them. This chain's CDR3 is CASSFAQLSYNEQFF. CDR3 nucleotides: TGTGCCAGCAGCTTTGCACAGCTCTCCTACAATGAGCAGTTCTTC.

CDR3 nucleotides: TGTGCCAGCAGTTCCTTACTAGCACTAAACACCGGGGAGCTGTTTTTT. Protein: CASSSLLALNTGELFF. The V and J genes are TRBV27 and TRBJ2-2; D might be TRBD2 (6 bases). Trimming took off 4 bases at V and 2 bases at J, with 14 bases between the two ends. Germline assignment: CDR1 MNHEY and CDR2 SMNVEV (reference sequence). The CDR3 length is 16 residues.

Ten or more counts support this clonotype. V gene TRBV27 combines with J gene TRBJ1-6, with D uncertain. Germline V CDR1 and CDR2: MNHEY, SMNVEV (reference sequence). Trimming shortened V by 8 bases and J by 9 bases, and 17 bases separated the two germline ends. This CDR3 region has 14 residues. This CDR3 is CASGDPTMGSPLHF. In DNA form, the CDR3 reads TGTGCCAGCGGCGACCCAACCATGGGTTCACCCCTCCACTTT.

This clonotype was seen a handful of times. The chain recombines TRBV18 with TRBJ2-1; D is perhaps TRBD1 (6 bases). Germline assignment: CDR1 KGHSH and CDR2 LQKENI. The CDR3 spans 17 residues. With 4 bases removed from V and 6 bases from J, the gap between germline ends came to 22 bases. The CDR3 nucleotides are TGTGCCAGCTCACTTCAGGGGCAGGGCGACTTTTCCAATGAGCAGTTCTTC. It encodes CASSLQGQGDFSNEQFF.

The chain carries TRBV4-2 and TRBJ1-6; D unclear. The CDR3 totals 17 residues. Germline loops: CDR1 LGHNA, CDR2 YNFKEQ. Trimming took off 3 bases at V and 0 bases at J, with 12 bases between the two ends. CDR3 DNA sequence: TGTGCCAGCAGCCATGGGGTGGAAAGCTCCTATAATTCACCCCTCCACTTT. Amino acids: CASSHGVESSYNSPLHF.